This T cell receptor beta chain was obtained from a study of control samples from healthy donors and cancer patients. CDR3 length: 16 residues. The V and J ends lost 1 base and 3 bases respectively, with 15 bases between them. In germline, CDR1 is LNHNV, CDR2 YYDKDF (reference sequence). Using immunoSEQ multiplex PCR, the repertoire was profiled, and TCRdb retains in-frame clones only, with some absent. The sample lists approximately 100,000 clones, approximately 90% occurring once. The J gene is TRBJ2-5, the V gene TRBV15; weak D call: TRBD1 (6 bases). Specimen: blood. This sequence originates from a young woman in good health. CDR3 DNA: TGTGCCACCAGCAGAGCGGTAGGACAGACCAAAGAGACCCAGTACTTC. Protein: CATSRAVGQTKETQYF.